Below are 18 T cell receptor beta chains sequenced from a single sample in a study of cytomegalovirus exposure and HLA in healthy donors. The PCR made use of 60 Vbeta and 13 Jbeta primers. Profiled with immunoSEQ multiplex PCR; TCRdb holds only in-frame clones, not every one. Here the sample spans about 300,000 clones, roughly 88% being singletons. Sequenced material: PBMCs. The origin of the receptors is a middle-aged man in good health and CMV-seropositive.

This chain links TRBV27 with TRBJ1-5, with a tentative D call TRBD1 (5 bases). Trimming removed 0 bases at V and 9 bases at J, with 12 bases between. CDR3 length: 14 residues. CDR1 and CDR2 (germline): MNHEY, SMNVEV (reference sequence). CDR3 nucleotide sequence: TGTGCCAGCAGTTTATCGGGGGAGGTGGGGCCCCAGCATTTT. It yields the protein CASSLSGEVGPQHF.

The chain carries TRBV27 and TRBJ2-1; TRBD2 matches 12 bases. The CDR3 length is 15 residues. Germline V lookup: CDR1 MNHEY, CDR2 SMNVEV (reference sequence). The V and J ends lost 6 bases and 6 bases, in that order; junction bases with no gene match: 6. The CDR3 region has the DNA TGTGCCAGCAGACGCTTGACTAGCGGGAGCAATGAGCAGTTCTTC. This encodes CASRRLTSGSNEQFF.

The V gene is TRBV4-1, the J gene TRBJ1-4; D is ambiguous. V was trimmed by 7 bases and J by 7 bases, leaving 16 bases between them. From germline, CDR1 is MGHRA and CDR2 YSYEKL. The length of the CDR3 is 14 residues. CDR3 region: CASTTAALGEKLFF. CDR3 bases: TGCGCCAGCACCACCGCGGCCCTGGGTGAAAAACTGTTTTTT.

The V and J genes are TRBV7-9 and TRBJ1-2, with TRBD1 matching 7 bases. CDR3 length: 15 residues. The germline V gene has CDR1 SEHNR and CDR2 FQNEAQ (reference sequence). Losses at the gene ends were 5 bases for V and 4 bases for J; bases not matched to a gene: 10. The CDR3 is CASSHSRTGLYGYTF. As DNA, the CDR3 is TGTGCCAGCAGCCATTCCCGGACAGGTCTCTATGGCTACACCTTC. The variable domain in full, with the rest retrieved from reference TRBV7-9 and TRBJ1-2, is DTGVSQNPRHKITKRGQNVTFRCDPISEHNRLYWYRQTLGQGPEFLTYFQNEAQLEKSRLLSDRFSAERPKGSFSTLEIQRTEQGDSAMYLCASSHSRTGLYGYTFGSGTRLTVV.

The rearrangement links TRBV15 to TRBJ1-2; D is possibly TRBD1 (6 bases). From germline, CDR1 is LNHNV and CDR2 YYDKDF (reference sequence). This CDR3 spans 14 amino acids. The V end lost 4 bases, the J end lost 7 bases, and 16 bases lay between the germline ends. CDR3 in DNA: TGTGCCACCAGCACACTGACAGGCTCGGGTGGCTACACCTTC. The encoded protein is CATSTLTGSGGYTF.

The V gene is TRBV6-4, the J gene TRBJ1-5, with 7 bases that match TRBD1. This CDR3 has 15 residues. The germline CDR1 and CDR2 sequences are MRHNA and SNTAGT. Trimming removed 4 bases from V and 3 bases from J; junction bases left unmatched: 6. The CDR3 is CASSVTTGTNQPQHF. CDR3 nucleotide sequence: TGTGCCAGCAGTGTCACGACAGGGACCAATCAGCCCCAGCATTTT.

Of note for this clone: Other nucleotide sequences from this sample produce the same CDR3. CDR3 bases: TGTGCCAGCTCGCCAGGACAGGGGGCAACAGATACGCAGTATTTT. Translated, it gives CASSPGQGATDTQYF. This rearrangement joins TRBV18 to TRBJ2-3; TRBD1 agrees at 11 bases. Trimming at V came to 6 bases and at J to 3 bases, leaving 5 bases not matched to a gene. The CDR3 covers 15 residues. Germline V gives CDR1 KGHSH, CDR2 LQKENI.

The table lists this clone with a count of one. This sequence joins TRBV9 and TRBJ2-1, with TRBD2 as a possible D gene (6 bases). V was clipped by 6 bases and J by 5 bases, with 21 bases between them. The length of the CDR3 is 16 residues. The germline gives CDR1 SGDLS, CDR2 YYNGEE. For the CDR3, the DNA is TGTGCCAGCACCAACATCAGCGGACTACTAAACAATGAGCAGTTCTTC. Protein sequence: CASTNISGLLNNEQFF. Full variable domain (missing parts from reference TRBV9 and TRBJ2-1): DSGVTQTPKHLITATGQRVTLRCSPRSGDLSVYWYQQSLDQGLQFLIQYYNGEERAKGNILERFSAQQFPDLHSELNLSSLELGDSALYFCASTNISGLLNNEQFFGPGTRLTVL.

This clone was recorded only once. J is TRBJ2-7 and V is TRBV5-1; 13 nucleotides align to TRBD2. J was trimmed by 6 bases and V by 4 bases; bases with no gene match: 7. This CDR3 is built from 15 residues. Germline V gene data show CDR1 as SGHRS and CDR2 as YFSETQ. CDR3: CASSLRTSGSREQYF. The CDR3 DNA is TGCGCCAGCAGCCTCAGGACTAGCGGGAGTCGCGAGCAGTACTTC.

In its sample, this clone was seen once. The rearrangement links TRBV28 to TRBJ2-7, with 8 bases matching TRBD1. Trimming cost V 5 bases and J 2 bases; bases outside gene matches: 8. The CDR3 covers 15 residues. Germline V gene data show CDR1 as MDHEN and CDR2 as SYDVKM. CDR3 loop: CASSPPGQATYEQYF. CDR3 sequence (DNA): TGTGCCAGCAGTCCACCGGGACAGGCGACCTACGAGCAGTACTTC.

The chain has TRBV6-4 and TRBJ1-4; the D is unclear. V was pared by 2 bases and J by 0 bases, with 13 bases between. CDR1 and CDR2 (germline): MRHNA, SNTAGT. CDR3 length: 17 residues. DNA for the CDR3: TGTGCCAGCAGTGACCCCAGACATGTCGCAACTAATGAAAAACTGTTTTTT. Encoded protein: CASSDPRHVATNEKLFF.

This chain links TRBV18 with TRBJ2-1; 10 bases agree with TRBD1. J lost 0 bases, V lost 4 bases, and 0 bases had no gene match. Per the germline V gene, CDR1 is KGHSH and CDR2 is LQKENI. CDR3 length: 15 amino acids. CDR3 residues: CASSRTGGSYNEQFF. CDR3 in DNA: TGTGCCAGCTCACGGACAGGGGGCTCCTACAATGAGCAGTTCTTC.

The gene calls are TRBV7-3 and TRBJ2-5, with TRBD2 identical over 12 bases. The CDR3 sequence is 14 residues long. Trimming removed 5 bases from V and 5 bases from J; junction bases left unmatched: 3. Germline-derived CDR1 and CDR2 are SGHTA and FQGTGA. In nucleotides, the CDR3 is TGTGCCAGCAGCCCTACTAGCGGGGGGGAGACCCAGTACTTC. Protein product: CASSPTSGGETQYF.

J is TRBJ2-5 and V is TRBV2, with 7 bases lining up with TRBD1. The CDR3 consists of 13 residues. V was clipped by 8 bases and J by 2 bases; unmatched bases: 5. In germline, CDR1 is SNHLY, CDR2 FYNNEI. CDR3 protein: CASWGQQQETQYF. In nucleotides, the CDR3 is TGTGCCAGCTGGGGACAGCAACAAGAGACCCAGTACTTC. The full variable domain, its missing parts supplied by reference TRBV2 and TRBJ2-5, is EPEVTQTPSHQVTQMGQEVILRCVPISNHLYFYWYRQILGQKVEFLVSFYNNEISEKSEIFDDQFSVERPDGSNFTLKIRSTKLEDSAMYFCASWGQQQETQYFGPGTRLLVL.

V and J are TRBV19 and TRBJ1-5; maybe TRBD1 (6 bases). Germline V CDR1 and CDR2: LNHDA, SQIVND (reference sequence). Between the trimmed V and J ends, which lost 4 bases and 1 base, there was a span of 14 bases. There are 16 residues in the CDR3. CDR3 coding DNA: TGTGCCAGTAGTACCCAAAGACAGGCCAGCAATCAGCCCCAGCATTTT. Amino acids: CASSTQRQASNQPQHF.

The chain combines TRBV6-1 with TRBJ1-5; D call uncertain. The CDR3 length is 13 residues. Germline CDR1 and CDR2: MNHNS and SASEGT. Trimming shortened V by 5 bases and J by 7 bases, and 12 bases separated the two germline ends. This CDR3 reads CASSPSLGQPQHF. In nucleotides, the CDR3 is TGTGCCAGCAGTCCCAGCCTCGGGCAGCCCCAGCATTTT.

This chain links TRBV7-2 with TRBJ1-2, with D perhaps matching TRBD1 (6 bases). This CDR3 contains 13 residues. CDR1 is SGHTA, CDR2 FQGNSA, per germline. Trimming cost V 3 bases and J 4 bases, with 9 bases left between them. CDR3 in amino acids: CASSLGAPYGYTF. The CDR3 DNA reads TGTGCCAGCAGCTTGGGGGCGCCCTATGGCTACACCTTC.

The chain recombines TRBV18 with TRBJ2-1; maybe TRBD1 (6 bases). Per germline, CDR1 KGHSH and CDR2 LQKENI. Trimming stripped 1 base from V and 0 bases from J, with 16 bases between. The CDR3 totals 18 residues. CDR3 in DNA: TGTGCCAGCTCACCACATAGGGAACAGGGCAGCTCCTACAATGAGCAGTTCTTC. Its protein product is CASSPHREQGSSYNEQFF.